Listed below are T cell receptor beta chains from one sample, sequenced in a study of blood T cell repertoires in COVID-19. TCRdb's table, derived via immunoSEQ multiplex PCR, lists solely in-frame clones and lacks some. The table shows around 70,000 clones, with around 87% occurring only once. The source material was peripheral blood. These receptors originate from a woman under 30 with acute or convalescent COVID-19. CDR3s include the opening cysteine and the closing phenylalanine or tryptophan.

cdr3_length v_call cdr3_aa
14 TRBV2 CASSPQGAVQPQHF
12 TRBV28 CASSSPGQEQYF
13 TRBV21-1 CASSKAGGYEQYF
18 TRBV4-1 CASSQDYRGAGANYGYTF
15 TRBV4-3 CASSQDYQGVRPQHF
13 TRBV7-2 CASSSTGGYGYTF
15 TRBV7-9 CASLRWGENGGELFF
11 TRBV27 CASRTQGAAFF
17 TRBV5-6 CASSLAPGGSGNSPLHF
17 TRBV5-6 CASSLGVRPSSGNTIYF
13 TRBV6-2/TRBV6-3 CASSTFDRLPQHF
14 TRBV2 CASTDRDTNYGYTF
16 TRBV19 CASSMRRGGSLYEQFF
16 TRBV6-5 CASSYTSGRGADTQYF
15 TRBV4-3 CASSQETGLNTEAFF
20 TRBV7-8 CASSKYTGTSGGGYTGELFF
15 TRBV15 CATSSSAGEWETQYF
16 TRBV6-1 CASSGFQGVNNQPQHF
19 TRBV21-1 CASSKGSCPLKTNTGELFF
12 TRBV30 CAWSRGDLKLFF
15 TRBV9 CASSVATGSGNTIYF
12 TRBV9 CASSADNSPLHF
15 TRBV6-5 CASSYREEAYYGYTF
17 TRBV7-8 CASSLGGSWSSYNEQFF
15 TRBV7-2 CASSLAGLSTDTQYF
14 TRBV7-9 CASNGGQDYYGYTF
14 TRBV9 CASSVERQTPEAFF
12 TRBV6-5 CASSLPGDTQYF
16 TRBV10-3 CAISESGLAGGNEQFF